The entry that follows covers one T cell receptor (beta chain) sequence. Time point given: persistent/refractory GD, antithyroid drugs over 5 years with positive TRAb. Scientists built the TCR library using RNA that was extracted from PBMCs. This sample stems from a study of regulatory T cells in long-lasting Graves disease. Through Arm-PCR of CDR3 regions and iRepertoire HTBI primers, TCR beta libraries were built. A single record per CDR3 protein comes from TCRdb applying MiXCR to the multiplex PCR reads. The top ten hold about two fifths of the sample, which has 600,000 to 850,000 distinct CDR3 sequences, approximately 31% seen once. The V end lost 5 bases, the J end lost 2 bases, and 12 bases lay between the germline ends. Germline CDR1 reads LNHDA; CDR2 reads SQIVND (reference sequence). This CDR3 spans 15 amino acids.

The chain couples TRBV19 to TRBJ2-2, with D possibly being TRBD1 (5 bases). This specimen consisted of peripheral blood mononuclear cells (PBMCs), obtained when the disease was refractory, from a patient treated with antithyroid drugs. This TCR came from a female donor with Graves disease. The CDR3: CASSDLRTNTGELFF. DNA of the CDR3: TGTGCCAGTAGTGACCTCAGGACAAACACCGGGGAGCTGTTTTTT. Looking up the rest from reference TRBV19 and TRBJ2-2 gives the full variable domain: DGGITQSPKYLFRKEGQNVTLSCEQNLNHDAMYWYRQDPGQGLRLIYYSQIVNDFQKGDIAEGYSVSREKKESFPLTVTSAQKNPTAFYLCASSDLRTNTGELFFGEGSRLTVL.